This TCR beta chain was observed in a study of Ad26.COV2.S vaccination and SARS-CoV-2 variants. Noted treatment: roughly 19 received Ad26.COV2.S at low or high dose, single or two shots; several received placebo; per-sample allocation not given. Sampling happened 63 days after the first vaccine or placebo injection. Profiling relied on immunoSEQ multiplex PCR, and the TCRdb table lists in-frame clones only, not all of them. The table has about 350,000 clones, 70% to 90% seen once. About this clone: Its antigen remains unknown.

Study outcomes and limitations: Reported post-vaccination CD8+ and CD4+ T cell responses to spike showed substantial breadth.

The CDR3 has 14 amino acids. The V and J ends lost 5 bases and 4 bases, in that order; junction bases with no gene match: 6. CDR1 is LNHDA and CDR2 is SQIVND in the germline V gene (reference sequence). The rearrangement uses TRBV19 and TRBJ2-5, with TRBD2 matching 8 bases. Specimen: peripheral blood, collected in a trial of Ad26.COV2.S vaccine versus placebo. The receptor's source is a person between 18 and 65 years old who received the Ad26.COV2.S COVID-19 vaccine or a placebo. The CDR3 loop is CASSLSGGPETQYF. The CDR3 nucleotides are TGTGCCAGTAGTCTATCGGGGGGGCCAGAGACCCAGTACTTC.